A selection of T cell receptor beta chains follows, all from one sample in a study of vaccination and CD4 T cells after COVID-19. No antigen is known for these receptors. In TCRdb, the PCR reads were re-called with MiXCR into one record per CDR3 protein. The sample holds about 20,000 distinct CDR3 sequences, under 65% seen once. Sequenced sample: CD4+ T cells from blood, cultured in vitro. The origin of the receptors is a human donor who had recovered from COVID-19. The CDR3 runs from the conserved cysteine through the conserved F or W. The D gene is left open where the match is weak. Clone size, where shown, is once, few, many, or a class for clones that have expanded.

v_call	d_call	j_call	clone_size	cdr3_length	cdr3_nt	cdr3_aa
TRBV7-2	.	TRBJ2-2	few	16	TGTGCCAGCAGCTTCTTCCGGACTCTGAACACCGGGGAGCTGTTTTTT	CASSFFRTLNTGELFF
TRBV30	TRBD2	TRBJ2-3	.	14	TGTGCCTGGAGTAAACTAGCGCCCACAGATACGCAGTATTTT	CAWSKLAPTDTQYF
TRBV28	TRBD1	TRBJ1-5	.	16	TGTGCCAGCAGTTTATTAACAGGGGGTAGAAATCAGCCCCAGCATTTT	CASSLLTGGRNQPQHF
TRBV27	TRBD2	TRBJ2-3	.	15	TGTGCCAGCAGTTTTTATAGGGGAGGGCCAGATACGCAGTATTTT	CASSFYRGGPDTQYF
TRBV19	TRBD2	TRBJ2-7	.	16	TGTGCCAGTAGTACCTTAGCGGGGAGGGAGCCCTACGAGCAGTACTTC	CASSTLAGREPYEQYF
TRBV14	TRBD1	TRBJ1-1	few	15	TGTGCCAGCAGCCCCTACAGGGGGGGGAACACTGAAGCTTTCTTT	CASSPYRGGNTEAFF
TRBV18	TRBD1	TRBJ1-5	.	17	TGTGCCAGCTCACCACCTCTGTTACAGGGGGGAAATCAGCCCCAGCATTTT	CASSPPLLQGGNQPQHF
TRBV28	.	TRBJ1-1	.	11	TGTGCCAGCAGCCCTAGAGTTGAAGCTTTCTTT	CASSPRVEAFF
TRBV7-2	.	TRBJ1-5	.	12	TGTGCCAGCAGCACCAACTCGCAGCCCCAGCATTTT	CASSTNSQPQHF
TRBV6-1	.	TRBJ1-5	few	14	TGTGCCAGCTGCTATCCCCTAGGGAATCAGCCCCAGCATTTT	CASCYPLGNQPQHF
TRBV10-3	TRBD1	TRBJ1-1	.	12	TGTGCCATCGCAGGGGGCAACACTGAAGCTTTCTTT	CAIAGGNTEAFF
TRBV12-3/TRBV12-4	.	TRBJ1-2	once	13	TGTGCCAGCAGTTTATCGACCGCCTATGGCTACACCTTC	CASSLSTAYGYTF
TRBV6-5	.	TRBJ2-7	few	12	TGTGCCAGCAGTTACTCGAAACACGAGCAGTACTTC	CASSYSKHEQYF
TRBV18	.	TRBJ2-7	.	13	TGTGCCAGCTCACCGGCCAGCGACTACGAGCAGTACTTC	CASSPASDYEQYF
TRBV20-1	.	TRBJ2-2	few	14	TGCAGTGCTAGCCCAGGCCCTAACACCGGGGAGCTGTTTTTT	CSASPGPNTGELFF
TRBV20-1	TRBD1	TRBJ1-1	.	15	TGCAGTGCTAGGGAAAACAGGGGGCACGGGACTGAAGCTTTCTTT	CSARENRGHGTEAFF
TRBV6-1	.	TRBJ1-2	.	12	TGTGCCAGCACCAAGGGGGAATATGGCTACACCTTC	CASTKGEYGYTF
TRBV7-2	TRBD2	TRBJ2-1	.	16	TGTGCCAGCAGCCCCCGGAGGGTAGCGGGAGGGGGGGAGCAGTTCTTC	CASSPRRVAGGGEQFF
TRBV2	.	TRBJ2-7	.	13	TGTGCCAGCAGGAACACAGGTACCTACGAGCAGTACTTC	CASRNTGTYEQYF
TRBV7-2	.	TRBJ2-7	few	15	TGTGCCAGCAGCCGAGGGGGGGGTACTTCCTACGAGCAGTACTTC	CASSRGGGTSYEQYF
TRBV12-3/TRBV12-4	.	TRBJ2-7	.	11	TGTGCCAGCAGTCGGGGAAGGGAGCAGTACTTC	CASSRGREQYF
TRBV5-1	.	TRBJ2-5	.	13	TGCGCCAGCAGCTTGAACAGCCAAGAGACCCAGTACTTC	CASSLNSQETQYF
TRBV19	.	TRBJ2-3	once	15	TGTGCCAGTAGTAACCGAGGGGGTCGCGCAGATACGCAGTATTTT	CASSNRGGRADTQYF
TRBV7-9	TRBD2	TRBJ2-2	few	16	TGTGCCAGCAGTTTTGGACTAGCGGGGTACACCGGGGAGCTGTTTTTT	CASSFGLAGYTGELFF
TRBV24-1	.	TRBJ2-2	few	16	TGTGCCACCAGTGATGGGTCACAGGGAAACACCGGGGAGCTGTTTTTT	CATSDGSQGNTGELFF
TRBV7-2	TRBD2	TRBJ2-5	.	17	TGTGCCAGCAGCCCAGGACTAGCGGGGGGGCCGGTAACGGGCCAGTACTTC	CASSPGLAGGPVTGQYF
TRBV7-8	.	TRBJ2-3	.	15	TGTGCCAGCAGGCCAGAACGGGGCAAGTTCGATACGCAGTATTTT	CASRPERGKFDTQYF
TRBV5-1	.	TRBJ2-3	.	14	TGCGCCAGCAGCGGAACGAAGGGGGCAGATACGCAGTATTTT	CASSGTKGADTQYF
TRBV2	TRBD1	TRBJ2-7	.	12	TGTGCCAGCAGTGGACAGGGTTCCGAGCAGTACTTC	CASSGQGSEQYF
TRBV11-2	TRBD2	TRBJ2-1	.	15	TGTGCCAGCAGTTTCCGGACTAGCGGATACAATGAGCAGTTCTTC	CASSFRTSGYNEQFF
TRBV19	.	TRBJ1-2	few	14	TGTGCCAGTAGGTTTAACACCGGGCGCGATGGCTACACCTTC	CASRFNTGRDGYTF
TRBV7-2	.	TRBJ1-1	once	13	TGTGCCAGCAGCTTAGGACAGGTCACTGAAGCTTTCTTT	CASSLGQVTEAFF
TRBV20-1	TRBD2	TRBJ2-7	.	12	TGCAGTGCTAGGGGGGGGTCCTACGAGCAGTACTTC	CSARGGSYEQYF
TRBV19	TRBD1	TRBJ1-2	.	14	TGTGCCAGTACCTCCAGGCAGGGGGCCCATGGCTACACCTTC	CASTSRQGAHGYTF
TRBV20-1	.	TRBJ1-1	once	15	TGCAGTGCTAGAGGGGGAGGGTGGGGGCCCACTGAAGCTTTCTTT	CSARGGGWGPTEAFF
TRBV6-2/TRBV6-3	TRBD1	TRBJ1-5	few	15	TGTGCCAGCAGTTACTCCAGGGGGCAGGGTCAGCCCCAGCATTTT	CASSYSRGQGQPQHF
TRBV11-3	.	TRBJ2-6	.	17	TGTGCCAGCAGCTTAGAGGCCGTCGTCTCTGGGGCCAACGTCCTGACTTTC	CASSLEAVVSGANVLTF
TRBV28	.	TRBJ1-5	.	13	TGTGCCAGCAGTTGCGTGAAGGGTCAGCCCCAGCATTTT	CASSCVKGQPQHF
TRBV6-2/TRBV6-3	.	TRBJ2-5	medium-sized	18	TGTGCCAGCAGTTACTCGAGAGGGGGGGGCGGTCGGCAAGAGACCCAGTACTTC	CASSYSRGGGGRQETQYF
TRBV7-2	TRBD2	TRBJ2-1	.	17	TGTGCCAGCAGCCTGTCTAGCGGGAGGTCCCCCTACAATGAGCAGTTCTTC	CASSLSSGRSPYNEQFF
TRBV20-1	.	TRBJ2-5	few	12	TGCAGTGCTAGAGGGGGCCAAGAGACCCAGTACTTC	CSARGGQETQYF
TRBV6-5	.	TRBJ1-2	.	13	TGTGCCAGCAGTTACGGCGGGGGGGATGGCTACACCTTC	CASSYGGGDGYTF
TRBV6-2/TRBV6-3	.	TRBJ2-3	.	12	TGTGCCAGCAGTTATTTAGGTCATACGCAGTATTTT	CASSYLGHTQYF
TRBV20-1	TRBD1	TRBJ2-2	few	13	TGCAGTGCTTCAAGACAGGGTCCCGGGGAGCTGTTTTTT	CSASRQGPGELFF
TRBV20-1	.	TRBJ1-1	.	13	TGCAGTGCTAGCCCCCCAGCTAGGACTGAAGCTTTCTTT	CSASPPARTEAFF
TRBV21-1	.	TRBJ1-6	.	18	TGTGCCAGCAGCAAACCATGGACAGGCCGCTCCTATAATTCACCCCTCCACTTT	CASSKPWTGRSYNSPLHF
TRBV7-3	TRBD1	TRBJ2-1	.	15	TGTGCCAGCAGCATACAGGGGGCGAAACACAATGAGCAGTTCTTC	CASSIQGAKHNEQFF
TRBV10-1	TRBD1	TRBJ1-5	.	15	TGCGCCAGCCCGGGACAGAAAAATAGCAATCAGCCCCAGCATTTT	CASPGQKNSNQPQHF
TRBV5-1	TRBD1	TRBJ1-1	.	16	TGCGCCAGCAGCTCCGTCAGGACAGGGTCGCACACTGAAGCTTTCTTT	CASSSVRTGSHTEAFF
TRBV28	.	TRBJ1-2	few	14	TGTGCCAGCAGTTTCCCCAACAGGATTTATGGCTACACCTTC	CASSFPNRIYGYTF
TRBV7-9	.	TRBJ1-2	.	14	TGTGCCAGCAGCTTAGACAGTAGGAACTATGGCTACACCTTC	CASSLDSRNYGYTF
TRBV7-9	TRBD2	TRBJ2-3	.	18	TGTGCCAGCAGTACCCAGCCCGGACTAGCGGGGGGGTATCGGACGCAGTATTTT	CASSTQPGLAGGYRTQYF